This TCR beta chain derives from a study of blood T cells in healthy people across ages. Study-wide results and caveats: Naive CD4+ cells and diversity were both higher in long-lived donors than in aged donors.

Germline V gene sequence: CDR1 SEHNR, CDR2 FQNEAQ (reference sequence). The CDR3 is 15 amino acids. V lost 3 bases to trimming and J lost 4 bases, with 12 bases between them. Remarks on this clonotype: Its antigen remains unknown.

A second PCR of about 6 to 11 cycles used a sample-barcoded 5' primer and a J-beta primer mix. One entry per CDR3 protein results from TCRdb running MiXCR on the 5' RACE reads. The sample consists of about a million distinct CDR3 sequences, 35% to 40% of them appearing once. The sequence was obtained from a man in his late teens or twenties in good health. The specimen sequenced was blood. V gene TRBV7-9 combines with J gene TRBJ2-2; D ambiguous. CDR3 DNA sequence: TGTGCCAGCAGCTTCGTCCCGACTGGCACCGGGGAGCTGTTTTTT. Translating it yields CASSFVPTGTGELFF.